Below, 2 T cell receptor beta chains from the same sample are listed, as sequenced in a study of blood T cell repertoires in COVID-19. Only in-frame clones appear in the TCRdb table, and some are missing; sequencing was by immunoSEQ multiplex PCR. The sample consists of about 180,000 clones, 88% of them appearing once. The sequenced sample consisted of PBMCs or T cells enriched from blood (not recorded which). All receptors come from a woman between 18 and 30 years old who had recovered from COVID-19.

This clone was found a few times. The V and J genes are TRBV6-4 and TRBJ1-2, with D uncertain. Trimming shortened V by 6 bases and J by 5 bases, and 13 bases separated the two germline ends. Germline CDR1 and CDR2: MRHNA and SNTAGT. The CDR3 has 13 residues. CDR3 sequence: CASSPEEGYGYTF. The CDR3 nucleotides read TGTGCCAGCAGCCCAGAGGAGGGATATGGCTACACCTTC.

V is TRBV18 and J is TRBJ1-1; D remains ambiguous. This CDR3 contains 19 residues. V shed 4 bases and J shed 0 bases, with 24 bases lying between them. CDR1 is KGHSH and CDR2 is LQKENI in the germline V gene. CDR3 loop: CASSLPQPVDSYMNTEAFF. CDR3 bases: TGTGCCAGCTCACTTCCCCAACCTGTAGACTCTTACATGAACACTGAAGCTTTCTTT.